The 27 T cell receptor beta chains below all came from one sample that was sequenced in a study of T cell responses to AZD1222 COVID-19 vaccine. TCRdb's table, derived via immunoSEQ multiplex PCR, lists solely in-frame clones and lacks some. The table includes more than 45,000 clones, roughly 80% detected once. The sequencing used peripheral blood, collected on day 0 of AZD1222 vaccination. These receptors all stem from an adult in good health.

This clone was counted once. V usage is TRBV5-1 and J usage is TRBJ2-5; 7 positions match TRBD2. Germline V gene lookup returns CDR1 SGHRS and CDR2 YFSETQ. Unmatched junction bases numbered 6, after V lost 1 base and J lost 3 bases. There are 15 residues in the CDR3. This chain's CDR3 is CASSLLSGTEETQYF. The CDR3 region has the DNA TGCGCCAGCAGCTTGTTAAGCGGGACGGAAGAGACCCAGTACTTC.

The CDR3 nucleotides read TGCAGCGTTGGGGACATGAACTATGGCTACACCTTC. Its protein product is CSVGDMNYGYTF. The gene calls are TRBV29-1 and TRBJ1-2, with D possibly TRBD1 on 6 matching bases. The CDR3 length is 12 residues. Looked up from germline, CDR1 is SQVTM and CDR2 is ANQGSEA. V lost 4 bases and J 2 bases, leaving 8 bases between the germline ends.

This rearrangement joins TRBV7-2 to TRBJ2-3; 13 bases line up with TRBD2. The CDR3 has 16 residues. Germline CDR1 reads SGHTA; CDR2 reads FQGNSA. V lost 5 bases, J lost 3 bases, and 5 bases stayed unmatched. CDR3 nucleotide sequence: TGTGCCAGCAGCGCCGCACTAGCGGGGGGGACAGATACGCAGTATTTT. As protein: CASSAALAGGTDTQYF. The variable domain in full, with the rest retrieved from reference TRBV7-2 and TRBJ2-3, is GAGVSQSPSNKVTEKGKDVELRCDPISGHTALYWYRQSLGQGLEFLIYFQGNSAPDKSGLPSDRFSAERTGGSVSTLTIQRTQQEDSAVYLCASSAALAGGTDTQYFGPGTRLTVL.

This chain joins TRBV28 and TRBJ2-7; D uncertain. V lost 8 bases to trimming and J lost 3 bases, with 11 bases between them. The CDR3 runs to 12 residues. Germline V gene sequence: CDR1 MDHEN, CDR2 SYDVKM. CDR3 in DNA: TGTGCCAGCCGGGTAGGTCTCTACGAGCAGTACTTC. It codes for CASRVGLYEQYF.

This sequence joins TRBV11-3 and TRBJ2-7; tentatively, D is TRBD1 (5 bases). The CDR3 covers 14 residues. Per germline, CDR1 SGHNT and CDR2 YENEEA. Trimming shortened V by 3 bases and J by 3 bases, and 12 bases separated the two germline ends. CDR3 DNA sequence: TGTGCCAGCAGCTTGGAGACAGTAGACTACGAGCAGTACTTC. Encoded protein: CASSLETVDYEQYF.

The rearrangement uses TRBV5-8 and TRBJ2-5; no definite D call. Trimming pared 4 bases from V and 2 bases from J, leaving 15 bases between. The CDR3 is 15 residues long. Germline V gene sequence: CDR1 SGHTS, CDR2 YDEGEE. DNA for the CDR3: TGTGCCAGCAGCAGCGACAAGACGACACAAGAGACCCAGTACTTC. Its translation: CASSSDKTTQETQYF.

The chain carries TRBV11-1 and TRBJ2-5; 9 bases fit TRBD2. The V gene's germline CDR1 is SGHAT and CDR2 FQDESV (reference sequence). The CDR3 has 15 residues. After removal of 5 bases from V and 5 bases from J, the junction contained 9 bases not matched to a gene. The DNA for the CDR3 is TGTGCCAGCAGCACGGGGCTAGCGGGACGGGAGACCCAGTACTTC. The encoded protein is CASSTGLAGRETQYF.

The rearrangement joins TRBV23-1 to TRBJ2-7; D may be TRBD1 (6 bases). TRBV23-1 has ORF status, its function being uncertain. V lost 5 bases and J lost 2, with 13 bases in between. This CDR3 is built from 14 residues. DNA of the CDR3: TGCGCCAGCAGTTCAGGGGCGCTACCCTACGAGCAGTACTTC. Protein product: CASSSGALPYEQYF.

The chain is built from TRBV11-3 and TRBJ2-1; TRBD2 matches at 14 bases. V dropped 5 bases and J dropped 7; count of bases not matched to a gene: 7. CDR1 is SGHNT, CDR2 YENEEA, per germline. CDR3 length: 16 residues. The CDR3 nucleotides read TGTGCCAGCAGCACCGTTGGGACTAGCGGGAGTAATGAGCAGTTCTTC. Its protein product is CASSTVGTSGSNEQFF.

This clone was counted a single time. The V and J genes are TRBV5-4 and TRBJ1-5; 7 nucleotides agree with TRBD1. The CDR3 has 15 residues. V dropped 0 bases and J dropped 1; count of bases not matched to a gene: 1. CDR1 SGHNT and CDR2 YYREEE come from the germline V gene (reference sequence). The CDR3 is CASSLAGQSNQPQHF. CDR3 coding DNA: TGTGCCAGCAGCTTGGCGGGACAGAGCAATCAGCCCCAGCATTTT.

A single count supports this clone. The rearrangement joins TRBV7-2 to TRBJ1-4, with D possibly matching TRBD1 (6 bases). Germline V lookup: CDR1 SGHTA, CDR2 FQGNSA. CDR3 length equals 14 residues. V shed 5 bases and J shed 6 bases, with 13 bases lying between them. The CDR3: CASSPGDKDEKLFF. For the CDR3, the DNA is TGTGCCAGCAGCCCAGGGGATAAGGATGAAAAACTGTTTTTT.

The chain combines TRBV28 with TRBJ2-3, with 7 bases identical to TRBD1. CDR1 is MDHEN and CDR2 is SYDVKM in the germline V gene. The CDR3 has 15 residues. J was trimmed by 0 bases and V by 4 bases; bases with no gene match: 4. CDR3 loop: CASSSGTASTDTQYF. The CDR3 nucleotides read TGTGCCAGCAGTTCGGGGACAGCTAGCACAGATACGCAGTATTTT.

The chain joins TRBV20-1 to TRBJ1-1; D is perhaps TRBD1 (5 bases). This CDR3 contains 13 residues. V was clipped by 4 bases and J by 1 base, with 10 bases between them. Germline V gene data show CDR1 as DFQATT and CDR2 as SNEGSKA (reference sequence). CDR3: CSAIDSKNTEAFF. In DNA form, the CDR3 reads TGCAGTGCTATTGACAGTAAGAACACTGAAGCTTTCTTT.

This rearrangement joins TRBV9 to TRBJ2-7, with unresolved D. Germline V gives CDR1 SGDLS, CDR2 YYNGEE. The CDR3 is 14 amino acids. V was trimmed by 4 bases and J by 0 bases, leaving 11 bases between them. The CDR3 DNA reads TGTGCCAGCAGCCTTACTCTAAGCTCCTACGAGCAGTACTTC. Protein sequence: CASSLTLSSYEQYF.

The rearrangement uses TRBV4-1 and TRBJ2-1; 9 bases match TRBD1. The CDR3 runs 14 residues. Germline CDR1 and CDR2: MGHRA and YSYEKL. V trimming: 9 bases; J trimming: 6 bases; junction bases outside the gene matches: 9. CDR3 coding DNA: TGCGCCAGTGAGGACAGGGGTCTTAGCAATGAGCAGTTCTTC. Its translation: CASEDRGLSNEQFF.

V gene TRBV7-2 combines with J gene TRBJ1-4, with D unclear. V was trimmed by 5 bases and J by 3 bases, leaving 13 bases between them. The CDR3 is made up of 15 amino acids. The germline gives CDR1 SGHTA, CDR2 FQGNSA. CDR3: CASSAEGVPNEKLFF. The CDR3 DNA reads as TGTGCCAGCAGCGCAGAGGGTGTACCTAATGAAAAACTGTTTTTT.

This chain uses TRBV9 with TRBJ1-4; a weak D match, TRBD1 (5 bases). V was clipped by 4 bases and J by 11 bases, with 15 bases between them. CDR1 and CDR2 from the germline V gene are SGDLS and YYNGEE. The CDR3 extends over 13 amino acids. The CDR3, as DNA: TGTGCCAGCAGCCCACAGGTCCGGGATAAACTGTTTTTT. Translated, it gives CASSPQVRDKLFF.

This chain uses TRBV15 with TRBJ1-4, with no clear D. CDR1 and CDR2 from the germline V gene are LNHNV and YYDKDF (reference sequence). The CDR3 contains 13 residues. V dropped 5 bases and J dropped 15 bases, with 19 bases sitting between them. CDR3 nucleotides: TGTGCCACCAGCCACCGGACGGGTGTGAGAGTGTTTTTT. This translates into CATSHRTGVRVFF.

The rearrangement links TRBV5-4 to TRBJ2-7; the match to TRBD2 covers 9 bases. The CDR3 is made up of 15 amino acids. Germline V gene data show CDR1 as SGHNT and CDR2 as YYREEE (reference sequence). V gave up 3 bases and J gave up 6 bases; unmatched junction bases: 10. This CDR3 reads CASSSGLAGRFEQYF. CDR3 nucleotide sequence: TGTGCCAGCAGCTCCGGGCTAGCGGGAAGATTCGAGCAGTACTTC.

V and J are TRBV9 and TRBJ2-2, with 13 positions matching TRBD2. CDR3 length: 17 residues. V lost 4 bases, J lost 1 base, and 4 bases stayed unmatched. CDR1 is SGDLS and CDR2 is YYNGEE in the germline V gene. CDR3 coding DNA: TGTGCCAGCAGCACGGGACTAGCGGGGATGAACACCGGGGAGCTGTTTTTT. This encodes CASSTGLAGMNTGELFF.

This clone is a singleton in its sample. The V gene is TRBV27, the J gene TRBJ1-4; D uncertain. Germline V gene data show CDR1 as MNHEY and CDR2 as SMNVEV (reference sequence). Trimming cost V 6 bases and J 5 bases, with 16 bases left between them. There are 15 residues in the CDR3. CDR3 in DNA: TGTGCCAGCAGCCCAGGACGTTTTGGAAATGAAAAACTGTTTTTT. Protein: CASSPGRFGNEKLFF.

The rearrangement links TRBV11-1 to TRBJ2-3, with D uncertain. CDR3 size: 14 residues. In germline, CDR1 is SGHAT, CDR2 FQDESV (reference sequence). The V end lost 7 bases, the J end lost 2 bases, and 13 bases lay between the germline ends. The CDR3 sequence: CASTLGGPTDTQYF. CDR3 in DNA: TGTGCCAGCACGTTAGGTGGGCCCACAGATACGCAGTATTTT.

This chain connects TRBV6-2 or TRBV6-3 to TRBJ1-5; 10 nucleotides agree with TRBD1. The CDR3 spans 15 residues. Per the germline V gene, CDR1 is MNHEY and CDR2 is SVGEGT. After removal of 6 bases from V and 8 bases from J, the junction contained 10 bases not matched to a gene. The CDR3 nucleotides are TGTGCCAGCAGCTCCGGGACAGGGGCTCGGGAGCCCCAGCATTTT. Translating it yields CASSSGTGAREPQHF.

The V gene is TRBV5-1, the J gene TRBJ2-1, with TRBD1 as a possible D gene (5 bases). CDR3 length: 13 amino acids. Trimming removed 0 bases at V and 9 bases at J, with 10 bases between. Germline V gives CDR1 SGHRS, CDR2 YFSETQ. CDR3 residues: CASSLGTRVEQFF. The DNA for the CDR3 is TGCGCCAGCAGCTTGGGGACAAGAGTTGAGCAGTTCTTC. The entire variable domain, with the rest obtained from reference TRBV5-1 and TRBJ2-1, is as follows: KAGVTQTPRYLIKTRGQQVTLSCSPISGHRSVSWYQQTPGQGLQFLFEYFSETQRNKGNFPGRFSGRQFSNSRSEMNVSTLELGDSALYLCASSLGTRVEQFFGPGTRLTVL.

The chain couples TRBV9 to TRBJ1-1; 8 bases align to TRBD1. The CDR3 length is 15 residues. Trimming cost V 4 bases and J 5 bases; bases outside gene matches: 10. Germline assignment: CDR1 SGDLS and CDR2 YYNGEE. The CDR3: CASSPSRGLGTEAFF. In DNA form, the CDR3 reads TGTGCCAGCAGCCCTAGCAGGGGGCTGGGGACTGAAGCTTTCTTT.

The chain recombines TRBV24-1 with TRBJ2-3, with 11 bases identical to TRBD2. The CDR3 has 16 residues. Germline V lookup: CDR1 KGHDR, CDR2 SFDVKD. The J segment lost 3 bases and the V segment lost 4 bases, leaving 5 bases of the junction unmatched. CDR3 DNA sequence: TGTGCCACCAGTGACAGACTAGCGGGACCTACAGATACGCAGTATTTT. Protein product: CATSDRLAGPTDTQYF.

V and J are TRBV15 and TRBJ1-2; TRBD1 might be the D (6 bases). The CDR3 is 15 residues long. Germline assignment: CDR1 LNHNV and CDR2 YYDKDF (reference sequence). V lost 1 base and J 3 bases, leaving 12 bases between the germline ends. The CDR3, as DNA: TGTGCCACCAGCAGAGGTCTAGGGGGGGACTATGGCTACACCTTC. Its translation: CATSRGLGGDYGYTF.